A single sample is the source of the 30 T cell receptor beta chains below, sequenced in a study of blood T cell repertoires in COVID-19. Sequencing used immunoSEQ multiplex PCR; TCRdb keeps in-frame clones, though not all of them. There are 150,000 to 200,000 clones in the sample; roughly four fifths occur only once, and roughly 11% lies in the top ten. Sequencing was carried out using peripheral blood. All receptors come from a human donor in a cohort sampled during active COVID-19.

The table lists this clone with a count of one. V gene TRBV5-6 combines with J gene TRBJ2-7, with TRBD2 identical over 7 bases. Trimming cost V 4 bases and J 4 bases; bases outside gene matches: 8. This CDR3 spans 14 amino acids. The germline CDR1 and CDR2 sequences are SGHDT and YYEEEE. The CDR3 spells CASSRREGGYEQYF. The CDR3, as DNA: TGTGCCAGCAGCAGGAGAGAGGGAGGGTACGAGCAGTACTTC.

V gene TRBV7-9 combines with J gene TRBJ2-7; tentatively, D is TRBD1 (5 bases). Germline CDR1 reads SEHNR; CDR2 reads FQNEAQ (reference sequence). This CDR3 contains 16 residues. Trimming left V 7 bases short and J 3 bases short, with 22 bases between. DNA for the CDR3: TGTGCCAGCAAACTCAGTGAAGGGGCCTCCGACTACGAGCAGTACTTC. Translation gives CASKLSEGASDYEQYF.

The chain uses TRBV3-1 (or the pseudogene TRBV3-2) and TRBJ1-4, with D maybe TRBD1 (5 bases). The CDR3 runs to 13 residues. Germline CDR1 is LGHDT and CDR2 is YNNKEL (reference sequence). Trimming stripped 4 bases from V and 8 bases from J, with 11 bases between. The CDR3 is CASSPGGEEKLFF. DNA of the CDR3: TGTGCCAGCAGCCCCGGGGGAGAGGAAAAACTGTTTTTT.

This clone has only one observation. CDR3 region: CASSLAYAGYEQYF. CDR3 DNA: TGTGCCAGCAGCTTAGCCTATGCGGGATACGAGCAGTACTTC. The rearrangement joins TRBV7-2 to TRBJ2-7, with D perhaps matching TRBD2 (6 bases). This CDR3 spans 14 amino acids. The V and J ends lost 0 bases and 4 bases respectively, with 10 bases between them. Germline lookup yields CDR1 SGHTA and CDR2 FQGNSA.

In its sample, this clone was seen a few times. The chain combines TRBV4-3 with TRBJ2-2; 14 bases agree with TRBD2. The germline V gene encodes CDR1 LGHNA and CDR2 YSLEER. The CDR3 runs 17 residues. Trimming removed 3 bases from V and 7 bases from J; junction bases left unmatched: 7. The CDR3 DNA follows: TGCGCCAGCAGCCATAGTAGACTAGCGGGAGGGGGCGGGGAGCTGTTTTTT. Translation gives CASSHSRLAGGGGELFF.

The genes are TRBV7-2 and TRBJ1-2; D possibly corresponds to TRBD1 (5 bases). With 4 bases removed from V and 7 bases from J, the gap between germline ends came to 10 bases. The CDR3 covers 12 residues. Germline assignment: CDR1 SGHTA and CDR2 FQGNSA. CDR3 in amino acids: CASSSMGGGYTF. The CDR3 DNA reads TGTGCCAGCAGCTCGATGGGGGGTGGCTACACCTTC.

The V call is TRBV23-1, the J call TRBJ2-7; 8 bases match TRBD1. TRBV23-1 is known as an ORF, though its function is uncertain. Trimming cost V 3 bases and J 3 bases; bases outside gene matches: 10. The CDR3 has 16 residues. The CDR3 loop is CASSQLMNGTGYEQYF. The CDR3 DNA follows: TGCGCCAGCAGTCAGTTAATGAACGGGACAGGCTACGAGCAGTACTTC.

This chain joins TRBV15 and TRBJ2-5, with 8 bases identical to TRBD1. The CDR3 is made up of 17 amino acids. V was pared by 0 bases and J by 3 bases, with 9 bases of the junction left unmatched. Germline V gives CDR1 LNHNV, CDR2 YYDKDF (reference sequence). This CDR3 is CATSRDHRRTGKETQYF. The CDR3 coding sequence is TGTGCCACCAGCAGAGATCACCGTAGGACAGGGAAAGAGACCCAGTACTTC.

The CDR3 loop is CASSLGETYEQYF. CDR3 nucleotides: TGTGCCAGCAGTTTGGGAGAAACCTACGAGCAGTACTTC. The rearrangement uses TRBV27 and TRBJ2-7; tentatively, D is TRBD2 (5 bases). V gave up 3 bases and J gave up 2 bases, with 8 bases separating them. Per germline, CDR1 MNHEY and CDR2 SMNVEV (reference sequence). CDR3 size: 13 residues.

The genes are TRBV19 and TRBJ1-3; no reliable D call. Trimming took off 5 bases at V and 4 bases at J, with 15 bases between the two ends. Germline CDR1 and CDR2: LNHDA and SQIVND (reference sequence). This CDR3 is built from 15 residues. CDR3 in DNA: TGTGCCAGTAGTCCCCGAGGAGGTTTGGGAAACACCATATATTTT. Residues: CASSPRGGLGNTIYF.

The chain carries TRBV6-5 and TRBJ1-5; TRBD1 is a possible D gene (5 bases). CDR1 MNHEY and CDR2 SVGAGI come from the germline V gene. The CDR3 is made up of 15 amino acids. The V end was cut by 2 bases, the J end by 4 bases, with 12 bases between. DNA for the CDR3: TGTGCCAGCAGTTACACTAAACAGGCAAATCAGCCCCAGCATTTT. Protein product: CASSYTKQANQPQHF.

V gene TRBV5-4 combines with J gene TRBJ2-3, with D tentatively TRBD1 (6 bases). Trimming took 4 bases from V and 7 from J, leaving 22 bases between them. Germline lookup yields CDR1 SGHNT and CDR2 YYREEE (reference sequence). The CDR3 spans 16 residues. The CDR3 here is CASSREGTMGPNTQYF. The CDR3 DNA is TGTGCCAGCAGCCGAGAAGGGACAATGGGGCCCAATACGCAGTATTTT. The whole variable domain, remainder taken from reference TRBV5-4 and TRBJ2-3, is ETGVTQSPTHLIKTRGQQVTLRCSSQSGHNTVSWYQQALGQGPQFIFQYYREEENGRGNFPPRFSGLQFPNYSSELNVNALELDDSALYLCASSREGTMGPNTQYFGPGTRLTVL.

This clone has more than one count but fewer than ten. The chain carries TRBV19 and TRBJ1-5; D may be TRBD1 (5 bases). Germline V CDR1 and CDR2: LNHDA, SQIVND (reference sequence). V gave up 7 bases and J gave up 3 bases, with 10 bases separating them. The CDR3 loop spans 13 amino acids. The CDR3 protein is CASTTGINQPQHF. The CDR3 coding sequence is TGTGCCAGTACCACAGGAATCAATCAGCCCCAGCATTTT.

V is TRBV7-2 and J is TRBJ1-4; no clear D. The germline V and J ends were trimmed by 4 bases and 6 bases, with 6 bases remaining between them. The germline V gene encodes CDR1 SGHTA and CDR2 FQGNSA. The CDR3 length is 12 residues. CDR3 region: CASSSRDEKLFF. CDR3 bases: TGTGCCAGCAGCTCTCGGGATGAAAAACTGTTTTTT.

The rearrangement links TRBV5-1 to TRBJ2-3, with 11 bases lining up with TRBD2. CDR3 length: 16 residues. Germline V gives CDR1 SGHRS, CDR2 YFSETQ. The J segment lost 4 bases and the V segment lost 0 bases, leaving 4 bases of the junction unmatched. This CDR3 is CASSLVLAGVSDTQYF. The CDR3, as DNA: TGCGCCAGCAGCTTGGTACTAGCGGGAGTTTCAGATACGCAGTATTTT.

This clone showed up just once. This chain joins TRBV19 and TRBJ1-1; no reliable D call. The CDR3 is made up of 15 amino acids. Deletions cut 4 bases from V and 4 bases from J, with 16 bases between. The V gene's germline CDR1 is LNHDA and CDR2 SQIVND (reference sequence). CDR3 protein: CASSKAHRVGTEAFF. CDR3 coding DNA: TGTGCCAGTAGTAAGGCCCACCGGGTTGGCACTGAAGCTTTCTTT.

The chain links TRBV19 to TRBJ1-1, with D maybe TRBD1 (5 bases). V was pared by 8 bases and J by 3 bases, with 16 bases between. The germline CDR1 and CDR2 sequences are LNHDA and SQIVND (reference sequence). This CDR3 spans 14 amino acids. Here the CDR3 reads CASRTGWSDTEAFF. In DNA form, the CDR3 reads TGTGCCAGTCGAACAGGTTGGTCTGACACTGAAGCTTTCTTT.

J is TRBJ2-7 and V is TRBV3-1 (or the pseudogene TRBV3-2); D gene unclear. Trimming pared 0 bases from V and 5 bases from J, leaving 11 bases between. Germline V gene lookup returns CDR1 LGHDT and CDR2 YNNKEL (reference sequence). CDR3 length equals 14 residues. This chain's CDR3 is CASSQDSLHNEQYF. The CDR3 DNA reads as TGTGCCAGCAGCCAAGACAGTCTTCATAACGAGCAGTACTTC.

V usage is TRBV5-1 and J usage is TRBJ1-5; 7 nucleotides align to TRBD1. This CDR3 comprises 14 residues. V was clipped by 4 bases and J by 1 base; unmatched bases: 2. Germline V gives CDR1 SGHRS, CDR2 YFSETQ. CDR3 DNA sequence: TGCGCCAGCAGCCTGACAGGGAGCAATCAGCCCCAGCATTTT. It is translated as CASSLTGSNQPQHF.

The V gene is TRBV7-9, the J gene TRBJ1-5; D perhaps matches TRBD1 (5 bases). The germline gives CDR1 SEHNR, CDR2 FQNEAQ (reference sequence). CDR3 length: 15 amino acids. Trimming removed 4 bases from V and 6 bases from J, with 16 bases in between. CDR3 in DNA: TGTGCCAGCAGCTCGGGGGGAGCGGGTGGTCAGCCCCAGCATTTT. Translating gives CASSSGGAGGQPQHF.

J is TRBJ1-4 and V is TRBV4-1, with D possibly being TRBD1 (6 bases). The ends were cut back, 1 base at V and 8 bases at J, with 11 bases in the middle. The CDR3 has 14 amino acids. The germline V gene has CDR1 MGHRA and CDR2 YSYEKL. The CDR3 nucleotides are TGCGCCAGCAGCCAAGTCGAGGGGGTGGAAAAACTGTTTTTT. This codes for CASSQVEGVEKLFF.

The V and J genes are TRBV3-1 (or the pseudogene TRBV3-2) and TRBJ1-3; tentatively, D is TRBD1 (6 bases). CDR1 and CDR2 (germline): LGHDT, YNNKEL (reference sequence). The CDR3 loop spans 17 amino acids. The V gene lost 4 bases and the J gene lost 0 bases, with 16 bases spanning the gap. The CDR3 spells CASSPRGSLSSGNTIYF. Written as DNA, the CDR3 is TGTGCCAGCAGCCCAAGGGGGAGCCTGAGCTCTGGAAACACCATATATTTT.

The gene calls are TRBV20-1 and TRBJ2-1; D gene uncertain. The CDR3 extends over 10 amino acids. Trimming cost V 8 bases and J 6 bases, with 8 bases left between them. The germline V gene encodes CDR1 DFQATT and CDR2 SNEGSKA (reference sequence). This CDR3 reads CSFLRNEQFF. CDR3 bases: TGCAGTTTTCTCCGCAATGAGCAGTTCTTC.

The J gene is TRBJ2-7, the V gene TRBV4-3; possibly TRBD1 for D (6 bases). Trimming pared 2 bases from V and 3 bases from J, leaving 17 bases between. Germline V gene lookup returns CDR1 LGHNA and CDR2 YSLEER. CDR3 length: 16 amino acids. CDR3 residues: CASSQNNRVLDYEQYF. The CDR3 coding sequence is TGCGCCAGCAGCCAAAATAACAGGGTGTTGGACTACGAGCAGTACTTC.

This clone was detected a few times. Other DNA variants within this sample encode the same CDR3. The CDR3 region is CASSLDYYNEQFF. The CDR3, as DNA: TGTGCCAGCAGCTTAGACTACTACAATGAGCAGTTCTTC. This chain uses TRBV7-2 with TRBJ2-1; D gene uncertain. The CDR3 consists of 13 residues. Germline assignment: CDR1 SGHTA and CDR2 FQGNSA. The ends were cut back, 1 base at V and 3 bases at J, with 4 bases in the middle.

This chain joins TRBV11-3 and TRBJ2-5, with D tentatively TRBD1 (6 bases). Trimming took 5 bases from V and 5 from J, leaving 15 bases between them. The germline V gene has CDR1 SGHNT and CDR2 YENEEA. CDR3 length equals 14 residues. The CDR3 spells CASSRTGTSETQYF. DNA for the CDR3: TGTGCCAGCAGCCGAACCGGGACATCGGAGACCCAGTACTTC.

The chain uses TRBV5-5 and TRBJ1-1; a weak D match, TRBD1 (5 bases). This CDR3 is built from 16 residues. V was cut by 3 bases and J by 0 bases, with 15 bases left in between. CDR1 and CDR2 from the germline V gene are SGHKS and YYEKEE (reference sequence). This CDR3 reads CASSSLRQLMNTEAFF. The CDR3 region has the DNA TGTGCCAGCAGCTCCCTCAGACAGCTTATGAACACTGAAGCTTTCTTT.

The chain has TRBV23-1 and TRBJ1-4; 7 nucleotides match TRBD1. TRBV23-1 is recorded as an ORF, its role being uncertain. V dropped 9 bases and J dropped 0; count of bases not matched to a gene: 19. This CDR3 is built from 19 residues. CDR3 nucleotide sequence: TGCGCCAGTGGGGTAGTAGTCGGGACAGAGCTTGCAACTAATGAAAAACTGTTTTTT. Its translation: CASGVVVGTELATNEKLFF.

This clone showed up just a few times. This rearrangement joins TRBV11-2 to TRBJ1-2; tentatively, D is TRBD1 (6 bases). Per germline, CDR1 SGHAT and CDR2 FQNNGV. V was cut by 4 bases and J by 0 bases, with 9 bases left in between. CDR3 length: 14 amino acids. CDR3 coding DNA: TGTGCCAGCAGCTCCGGGACAACTAACTATGGCTACACCTTC. Protein sequence: CASSSGTTNYGYTF.

This clone was observed once. The chain employs TRBV3-1 (or the pseudogene TRBV3-2) and TRBJ2-5; perhaps TRBD2 as D (6 bases). Deletions cut 4 bases from V and 3 bases from J, with 15 bases between. Looked up from germline, CDR1 is LGHDT and CDR2 is YNNKEL (reference sequence). The CDR3 runs to 15 residues. CDR3 DNA sequence: TGTGCCAGCAGCCCCCGCCTAGCGTCGGAAGAGACCCAGTACTTC. Encoded protein: CASSPRLASEETQYF.